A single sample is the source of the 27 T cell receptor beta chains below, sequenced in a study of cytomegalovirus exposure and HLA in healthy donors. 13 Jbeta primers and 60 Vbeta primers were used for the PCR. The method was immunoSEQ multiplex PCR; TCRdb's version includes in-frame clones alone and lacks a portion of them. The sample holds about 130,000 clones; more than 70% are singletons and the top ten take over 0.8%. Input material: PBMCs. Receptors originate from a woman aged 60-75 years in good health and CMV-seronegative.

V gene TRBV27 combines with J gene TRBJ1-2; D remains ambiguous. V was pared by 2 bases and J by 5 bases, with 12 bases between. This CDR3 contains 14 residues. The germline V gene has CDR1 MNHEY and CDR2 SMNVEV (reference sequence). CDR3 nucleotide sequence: TGTGCCAGCAGTTTAGAGCCGTCTATTTATGGCTACACCTTC. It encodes CASSLEPSIYGYTF.

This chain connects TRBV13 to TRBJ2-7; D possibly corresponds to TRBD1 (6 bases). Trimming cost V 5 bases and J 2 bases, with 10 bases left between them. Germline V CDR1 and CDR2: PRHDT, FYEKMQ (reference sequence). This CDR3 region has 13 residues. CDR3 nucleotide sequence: TGTGCCAGCAGCCAACGGGACACCTACGAGCAGTACTTC. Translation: CASSQRDTYEQYF.

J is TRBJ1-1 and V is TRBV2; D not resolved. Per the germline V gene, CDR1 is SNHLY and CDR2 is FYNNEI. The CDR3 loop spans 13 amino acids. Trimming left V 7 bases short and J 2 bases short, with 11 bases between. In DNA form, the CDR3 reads TGTGCCAGCAATTGGAGCCCCAACACTGAAGCTTTCTTT. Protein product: CASNWSPNTEAFF.

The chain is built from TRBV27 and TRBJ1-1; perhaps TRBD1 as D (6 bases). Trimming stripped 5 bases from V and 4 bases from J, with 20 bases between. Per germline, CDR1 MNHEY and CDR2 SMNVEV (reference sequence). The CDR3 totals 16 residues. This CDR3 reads CASSPTWGPRGTEAFF. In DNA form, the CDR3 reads TGTGCCAGCAGTCCAACCTGGGGGCCGAGGGGCACTGAAGCTTTCTTT.

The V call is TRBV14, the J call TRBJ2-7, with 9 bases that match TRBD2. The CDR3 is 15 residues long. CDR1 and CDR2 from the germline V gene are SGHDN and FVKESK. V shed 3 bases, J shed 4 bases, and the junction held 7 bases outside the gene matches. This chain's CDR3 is CASSHPTSGRYEQYF. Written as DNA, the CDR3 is TGTGCCAGCAGCCACCCGACTAGCGGTCGTTACGAGCAGTACTTC. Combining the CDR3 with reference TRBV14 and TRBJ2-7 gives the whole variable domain EAGVTQFPSHSVIEKGQTVTLRCDPISGHDNLYWYRRVMGKEIKFLLHFVKESKQDESGMPNNRFLAERTGGTYSTLKVQPAELEDSGVYFCASSHPTSGRYEQYFGPGTRLTVT.

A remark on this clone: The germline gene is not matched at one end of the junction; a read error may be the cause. The CDR3 DNA is TGTGCCAGCAGCGAGCTTGCAGGGGGGAATGGAAAACTGTTTTTT. This encodes CASSELAGGNGKLFF. This chain uses TRBV5-6 with TRBJ1-4; 7 bases align to TRBD1. The CDR3 consists of 15 residues. Per the germline V gene, CDR1 is SGHDT and CDR2 is YYEEEE.

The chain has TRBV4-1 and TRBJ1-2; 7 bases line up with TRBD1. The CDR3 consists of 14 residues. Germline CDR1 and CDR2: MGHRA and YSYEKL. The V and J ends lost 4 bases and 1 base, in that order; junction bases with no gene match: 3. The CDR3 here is CASSLQGVNYGYTF. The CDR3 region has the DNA TGCGCCAGCAGCCTGCAGGGGGTTAACTATGGCTACACCTTC.

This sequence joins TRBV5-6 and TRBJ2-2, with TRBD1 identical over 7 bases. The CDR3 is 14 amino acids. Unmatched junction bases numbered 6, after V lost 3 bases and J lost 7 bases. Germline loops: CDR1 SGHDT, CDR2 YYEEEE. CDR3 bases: TGTGCCAGCAGCTCAACAGGGGTTCGCGGGGAGCTGTTTTTT. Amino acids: CASSSTGVRGELFF.

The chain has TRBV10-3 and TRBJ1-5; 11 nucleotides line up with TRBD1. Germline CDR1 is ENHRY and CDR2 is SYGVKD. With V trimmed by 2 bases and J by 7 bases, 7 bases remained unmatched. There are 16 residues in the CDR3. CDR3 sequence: CAISELGTGGLQPQHF. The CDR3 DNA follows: TGTGCCATCAGTGAGCTAGGGACAGGGGGTTTGCAGCCCCAGCATTTT.

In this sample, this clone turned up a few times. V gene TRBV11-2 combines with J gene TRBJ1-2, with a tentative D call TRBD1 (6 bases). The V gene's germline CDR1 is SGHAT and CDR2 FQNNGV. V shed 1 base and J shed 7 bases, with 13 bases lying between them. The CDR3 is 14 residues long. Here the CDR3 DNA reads TGTGCCAGCAGCTTAGCGGGACACAACGGTGGCTACACCTTC. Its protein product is CASSLAGHNGGYTF.

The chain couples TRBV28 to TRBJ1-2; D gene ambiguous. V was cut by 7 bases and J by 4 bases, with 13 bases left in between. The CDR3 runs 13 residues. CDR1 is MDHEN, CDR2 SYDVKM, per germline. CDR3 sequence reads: CASTSREVYGYTF. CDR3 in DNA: TGTGCCAGCACCTCGAGGGAAGTCTATGGCTACACCTTC.

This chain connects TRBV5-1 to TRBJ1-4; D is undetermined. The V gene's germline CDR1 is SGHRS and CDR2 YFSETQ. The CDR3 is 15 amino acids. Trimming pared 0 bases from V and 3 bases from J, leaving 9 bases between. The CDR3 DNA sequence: TGCGCCAGCAGCTTGGTTGTCGGGTCTAATGAAAAACTGTTTTTT. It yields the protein CASSLVVGSNEKLFF.

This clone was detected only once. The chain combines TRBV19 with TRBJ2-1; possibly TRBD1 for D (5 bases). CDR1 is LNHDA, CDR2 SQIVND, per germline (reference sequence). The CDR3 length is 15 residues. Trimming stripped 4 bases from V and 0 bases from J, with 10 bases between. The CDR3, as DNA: TGTGCCAGTAGTAATAGGGGCTACTCCTACAATGAGCAGTTCTTC. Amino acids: CASSNRGYSYNEQFF.

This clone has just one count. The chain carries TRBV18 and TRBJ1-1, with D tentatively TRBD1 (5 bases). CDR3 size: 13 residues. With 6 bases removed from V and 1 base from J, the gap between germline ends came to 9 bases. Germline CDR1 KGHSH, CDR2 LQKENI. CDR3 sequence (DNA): TGTGCCAGCTCGGTACAGGCGAACACTGAAGCTTTCTTT. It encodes CASSVQANTEAFF.

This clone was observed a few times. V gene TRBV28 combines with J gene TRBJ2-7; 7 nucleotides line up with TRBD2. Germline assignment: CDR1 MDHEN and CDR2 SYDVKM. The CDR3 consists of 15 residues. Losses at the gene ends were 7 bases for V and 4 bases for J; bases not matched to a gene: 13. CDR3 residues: CASKWGGSVQYEQYF. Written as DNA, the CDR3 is TGTGCCAGCAAATGGGGAGGGTCGGTCCAATACGAGCAGTACTTC.

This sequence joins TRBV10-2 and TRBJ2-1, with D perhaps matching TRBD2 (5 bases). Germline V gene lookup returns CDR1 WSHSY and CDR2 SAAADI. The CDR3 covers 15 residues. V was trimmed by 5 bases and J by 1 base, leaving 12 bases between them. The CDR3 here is CASSYGINSYNEQFF. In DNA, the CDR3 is TGCGCCAGCAGTTACGGGATTAATTCCTACAATGAGCAGTTCTTC.

The CDR3 loop is CASSQETLTGGQHF. The CDR3 region has the DNA TGCGCCAGCAGCCAAGAAACCCTCACCGGGGGCCAGCATTTT. V is TRBV4-1 and J is TRBJ1-5; possibly TRBD1 for D (5 bases). The CDR3 is 14 residues long. Trimming stripped 0 bases from V and 12 bases from J, with 15 bases between. Germline V lookup: CDR1 MGHRA, CDR2 YSYEKL.

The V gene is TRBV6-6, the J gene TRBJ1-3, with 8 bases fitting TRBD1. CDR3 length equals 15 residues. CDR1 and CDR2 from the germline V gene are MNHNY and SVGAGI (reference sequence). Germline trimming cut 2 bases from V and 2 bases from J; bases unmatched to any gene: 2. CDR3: CASSYVTGAGNTIYF. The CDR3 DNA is TGTGCCAGCAGTTACGTGACAGGGGCTGGAAACACCATATATTTT.

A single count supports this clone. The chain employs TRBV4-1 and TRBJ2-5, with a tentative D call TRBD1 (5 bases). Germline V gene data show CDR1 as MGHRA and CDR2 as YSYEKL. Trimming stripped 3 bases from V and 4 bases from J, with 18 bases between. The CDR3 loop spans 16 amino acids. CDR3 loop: CASSHVYKGHPETQYF. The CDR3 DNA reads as TGCGCCAGCAGCCACGTTTACAAGGGGCACCCAGAGACCCAGTACTTC.

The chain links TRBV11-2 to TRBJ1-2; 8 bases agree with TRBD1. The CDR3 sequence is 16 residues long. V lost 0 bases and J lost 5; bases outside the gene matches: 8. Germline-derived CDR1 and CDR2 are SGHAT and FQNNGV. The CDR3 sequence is CASSLDPTGARYGYTF. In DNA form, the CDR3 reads TGTGCCAGCAGCTTAGATCCGACAGGGGCGCGGTATGGCTACACCTTC.

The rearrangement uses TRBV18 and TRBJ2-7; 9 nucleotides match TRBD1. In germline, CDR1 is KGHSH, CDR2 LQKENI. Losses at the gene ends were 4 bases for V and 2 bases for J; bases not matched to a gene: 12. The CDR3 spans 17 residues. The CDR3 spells CASSRQRKGQGTYEQYF. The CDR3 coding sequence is TGTGCCAGCTCACGACAAAGAAAGGGACAGGGTACCTACGAGCAGTACTTC.

The CDR3 coding sequence is TGCGCCAGCAGCCACGGGACCTCAGGGGATGGCTACACCTTC. It encodes CASSHGTSGDGYTF. V gene TRBV5-1 combines with J gene TRBJ1-2, with a possible D match to TRBD1 (6 bases). CDR3 size: 14 residues. From germline, CDR1 is SGHRS and CDR2 YFSETQ. V was shortened by 4 bases and J by 6 bases, with 16 bases between the two germline ends.

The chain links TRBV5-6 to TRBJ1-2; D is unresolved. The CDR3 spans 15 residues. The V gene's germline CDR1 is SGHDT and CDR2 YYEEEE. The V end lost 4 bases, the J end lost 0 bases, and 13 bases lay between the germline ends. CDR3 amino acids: CASSRRSVPNYGYTF. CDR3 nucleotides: TGTGCCAGCAGCCGTAGATCGGTTCCTAACTATGGCTACACCTTC.

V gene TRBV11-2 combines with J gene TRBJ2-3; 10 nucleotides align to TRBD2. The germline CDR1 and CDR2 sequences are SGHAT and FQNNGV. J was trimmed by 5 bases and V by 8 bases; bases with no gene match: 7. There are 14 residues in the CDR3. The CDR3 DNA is TGTGCCAGCGGTCTAGCGGGGGCGGAAGATACGCAGTATTTT. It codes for CASGLAGAEDTQYF. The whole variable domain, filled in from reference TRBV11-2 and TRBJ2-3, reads EAGVAQSPRYKIIEKRQSVAFWCNPISGHATLYWYQQILGQGPKLLIQFQNNGVVDDSQLPKDRFSAERLKGVDSTLKIQPAKLEDSAVYLCASGLAGAEDTQYFGPGTRLTVL.

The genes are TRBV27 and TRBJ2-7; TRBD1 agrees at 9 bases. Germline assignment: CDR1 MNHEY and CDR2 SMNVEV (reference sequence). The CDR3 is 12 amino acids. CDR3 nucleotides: TGTGCTACTCGGGACAGGGTGGCCGAGCAGTACTTC. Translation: CATRDRVAEQYF.

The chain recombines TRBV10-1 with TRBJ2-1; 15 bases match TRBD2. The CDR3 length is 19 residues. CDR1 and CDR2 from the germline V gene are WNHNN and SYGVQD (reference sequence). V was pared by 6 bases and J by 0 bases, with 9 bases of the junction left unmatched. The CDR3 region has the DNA TGCGCCAGCAGCGCCGGGACTAGCGGGAGGCCCTTCTCCTACAATGAGCAGTTCTTC. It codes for CASSAGTSGRPFSYNEQFF.

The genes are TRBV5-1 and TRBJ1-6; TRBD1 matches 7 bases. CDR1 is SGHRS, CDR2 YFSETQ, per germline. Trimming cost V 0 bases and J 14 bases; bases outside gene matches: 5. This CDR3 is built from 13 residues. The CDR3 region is CASSLEGGTALHF. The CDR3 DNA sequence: TGCGCCAGCAGCTTGGAAGGGGGGACAGCCCTCCACTTT.